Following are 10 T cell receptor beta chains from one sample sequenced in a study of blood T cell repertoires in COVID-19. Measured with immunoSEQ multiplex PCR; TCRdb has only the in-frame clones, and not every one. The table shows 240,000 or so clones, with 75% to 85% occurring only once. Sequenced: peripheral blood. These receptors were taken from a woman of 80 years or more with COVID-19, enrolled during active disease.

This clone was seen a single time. The CDR3 DNA sequence: TGTGCCAGCAGCACCGGGACAGACAACGAGCAGTACTTC. It codes for CASSTGTDNEQYF. The J gene is TRBJ2-7, the V gene TRBV5-6, with TRBD1 identical over 7 bases. The germline V gene encodes CDR1 SGHDT and CDR2 YYEEEE. The CDR3 runs 13 residues. Losses at the gene ends were 4 bases for V and 5 bases for J; bases not matched to a gene: 6.

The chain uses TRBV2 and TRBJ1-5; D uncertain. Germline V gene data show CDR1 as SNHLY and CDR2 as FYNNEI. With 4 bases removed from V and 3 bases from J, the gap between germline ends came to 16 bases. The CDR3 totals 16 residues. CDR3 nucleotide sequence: TGTGCCAGCAGTGTTCGACTTGGGAGGGCCAATCAGCCCCAGCATTTT. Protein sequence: CASSVRLGRANQPQHF.

The DNA for the CDR3 is TGTGCCAGCAGCTTAAAGGTGGGCCCGTACTATGGCTACACCTTC. It translates to CASSLKVGPYYGYTF. The V and J genes are TRBV7-2 and TRBJ1-2; no reliable D call. The CDR3 is 15 residues long. Germline assignment: CDR1 SGHTA and CDR2 FQGNSA. V shed 2 bases and J shed 3 bases, with 13 bases lying between them.

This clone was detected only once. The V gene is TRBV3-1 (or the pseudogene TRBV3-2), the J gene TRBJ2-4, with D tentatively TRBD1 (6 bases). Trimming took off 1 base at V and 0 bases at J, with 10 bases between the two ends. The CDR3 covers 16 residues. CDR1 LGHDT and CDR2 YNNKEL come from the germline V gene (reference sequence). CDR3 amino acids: CASSQGGRLAKNIQYF. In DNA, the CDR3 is TGTGCCAGCAGCCAAGGGGGGCGACTAGCCAAAAACATTCAGTACTTC.

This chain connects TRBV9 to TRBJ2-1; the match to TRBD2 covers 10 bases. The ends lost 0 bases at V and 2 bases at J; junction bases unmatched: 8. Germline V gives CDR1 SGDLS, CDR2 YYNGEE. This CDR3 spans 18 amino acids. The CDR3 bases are TGTGCCAGCAGCGTAGGGACTAGCGGCCTTGGGCCCTACAATGAGCAGTTCTTC. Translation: CASSVGTSGLGPYNEQFF.

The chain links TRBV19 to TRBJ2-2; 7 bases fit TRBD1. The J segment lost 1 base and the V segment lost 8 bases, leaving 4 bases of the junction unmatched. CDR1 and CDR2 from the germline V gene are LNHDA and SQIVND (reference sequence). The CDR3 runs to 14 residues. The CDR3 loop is CASGDRRNTGELFF. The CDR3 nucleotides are TGTGCCAGTGGGGACAGACGGAACACCGGGGAGCTGTTTTTT.

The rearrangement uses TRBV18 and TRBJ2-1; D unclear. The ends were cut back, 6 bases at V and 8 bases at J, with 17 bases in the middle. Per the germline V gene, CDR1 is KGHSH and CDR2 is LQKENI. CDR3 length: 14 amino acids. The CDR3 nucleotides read TGTGCCAGCTCCCTGTACCAGACGGGTTATGAGCAGTTCTTC. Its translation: CASSLYQTGYEQFF.

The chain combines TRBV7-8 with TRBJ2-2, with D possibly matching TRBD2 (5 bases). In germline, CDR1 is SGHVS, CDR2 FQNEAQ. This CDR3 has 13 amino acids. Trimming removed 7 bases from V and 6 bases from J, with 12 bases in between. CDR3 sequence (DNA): TGTGCCAGCATCCTCTGGGGAGCCGGGGAGCTGTTTTTT. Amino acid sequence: CASILWGAGELFF. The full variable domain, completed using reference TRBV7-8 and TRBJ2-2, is GAGVSQSPRYKVAKRGQDVALRCDPISGHVSLFWYQQALGQGPEFLTYFQNEAQLDKSGLPSDRFFAERPEGSVSTLKIQRTQQEDSAVYLCASILWGAGELFFGEGSRLTVL.

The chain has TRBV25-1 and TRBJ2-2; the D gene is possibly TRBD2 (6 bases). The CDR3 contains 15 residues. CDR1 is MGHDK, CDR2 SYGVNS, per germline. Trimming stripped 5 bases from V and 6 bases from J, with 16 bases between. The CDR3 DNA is TGTGCCAGCAGTTGGGAACCCGGGAGATCCGGGGAGCTGTTTTTT. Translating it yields CASSWEPGRSGELFF.

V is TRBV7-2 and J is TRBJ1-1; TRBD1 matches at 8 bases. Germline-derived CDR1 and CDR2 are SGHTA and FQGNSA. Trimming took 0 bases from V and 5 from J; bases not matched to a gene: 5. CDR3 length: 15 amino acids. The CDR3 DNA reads TGTGCCAGCAGCTTAGCAGTCACAGGGGGAACTGAAGCTTTCTTT. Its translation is CASSLAVTGGTEAFF.